Here is one T cell receptor (beta chain) with its context. The antigen is unknown. The sample is drawn from a study of T-cell memory formation after mild COVID-19. Study-level background: Largely donor-specific sequence clusters came from a couple of donors.

Study results and limitations: The main location of contracting CD4+ clones was CM and EM, and that of contracting CD8+ clones was EMRA. The appearance of some responding clones in pre-infection memory suggested that cross-reactive memory joined.

TCRalpha and TCRbeta libraries used 5'RACE with constant-segment primers and UMIs. TCRdb processed the 5' RACE reads anew with MiXCR; each CDR3 protein has one entry. The sample consists of 400,000 to 500,000 distinct CDR3 sequences, around 18% of them appearing once. The CDR3 has 14 residues. Deletions cut 4 bases from V and 0 bases from J, with 7 bases between. Germline lookup yields CDR1 MNHEY and CDR2 SVGEGT. The receptor was isolated from an adult woman who had mild COVID-19 (a few samples of this study predate the infection). Cell type and time point are not known. The material sequenced was PBMCs or a T cell subset sorted from them (not recorded which). J is TRBJ1-5 and V is TRBV6-2 or TRBV6-3; D is undetermined. The CDR3 DNA sequence: TGTGCCAGCAGTTTGGCCAGTAGCAATCAGCCCCAGCATTTT. Protein sequence: CASSLASSNQPQHF.